One sample yielded the 21 T cell receptor beta chains listed below, sequenced in a study of tumor-infiltrating lymphocytes in primary liver carcinoma. The tissue used was unsorted bulk material of roughly 17-31 mg. RNA and DNA were co-extracted from it with the AllPrep DNA/RNA mini kit. Priming with a constant-region primer yielded TCR beta cDNA from about 450 ng total RNA. Library construction for TCR beta comprised three nested multiplex PCR rounds performed with slightly modified ARM-PCR. Forward primers for TRBV1-TRBV30 and a C-beta reverse primer served the first two PCR rounds, at about 10 cycles each. One entry per CDR3 protein results from TCRdb running MiXCR on the multiplex PCR reads. This table has 100,000 or so distinct CDR3 sequences, about 70% appearing once. Material: liver tumor tissue from sampling region 2. Subset meaning: tumor region T2, inferior pole. Receptor source: a woman aged 55-69 years with primary liver carcinoma and hepatitis B virus infection.

This clonotype was observed at least ten times. The rearrangement uses TRBV29-1 and TRBJ1-4; TRBD1 matches at 11 bases. V shed 7 bases and J 8 bases; nucleotides not matched to a gene: 6. Germline assignment: CDR1 SQVTM and CDR2 ANQGSEA. The CDR3 spans 13 residues. CDR3 sequence: CSATGTGGEKLFF. The CDR3 DNA follows: TGCAGCGCAACCGGGACAGGGGGAGAAAAACTGTTTTTT.

As to this clonotype: A much larger clone lies a single base off, so this may be a read error. The rearrangement uses TRBV6-6 and TRBJ2-3, with a tentative D call TRBD2 (6 bases). This CDR3 spans 14 amino acids. Germline V CDR1 and CDR2: MNHNY, SVGAGI (reference sequence). CDR3 loop: CASRRGVGADTQFF. CDR3 nucleotides: TGTGCCAGCAGACGCGGGGTCGGGGCAGATACGCAGTTTTTT.

Notes on this clonotype: The junction departs from germline at one end; a sequencing error may be responsible. The V gene is TRBV11-3, the J gene TRBJ2-1, with a possible D match to TRBD2 (6 bases). The CDR3 is made up of 17 amino acids. Germline-derived CDR1 and CDR2 are SGHNT and YENEEA. CDR3 amino acids: CAGSSRRARSMGNEQFF. CDR3 DNA sequence: TGTGCCGGCAGCTCCCGGAGGGCGCGGAGCATGGGCAATGAGCAGTTCTTC.

About this clonotype itself: A read error may explain this, as a much larger clone is one base away. This chain connects TRBV24-1 to TRBJ2-2; no clear D. Per germline, CDR1 KGHDR and CDR2 SFDVKD. This CDR3 comprises 12 residues. Trimming stripped 8 bases from V and 2 bases from J, with 5 bases between. CDR3 protein: CATNSNTGELFF. Here the CDR3 DNA reads TGTGCCACCAACAGCAACACCGGGGAGCTGTTTTTT.

A word on this clonotype: Possible read error: a much larger clone is one base away. The V and J genes are TRBV28 and TRBJ1-2; no clear D gene. Germline lookup yields CDR1 MDHEN and CDR2 SYDVKM. This CDR3 contains 12 residues. V shed 7 bases and J shed 2 bases, with 8 bases lying between them. Here the CDR3 DNA reads TGTGCCAGCACGAGCAGAAACTATGGCTACACCTTC. This encodes CASTSRNYGYTF.

Remarks on this clonotype: This is likely a read error, given that the CDR3 carries no conserved phenylalanine or tryptophan at its end. Because the CDR3's place on the DNA is in doubt, the DNA is left out and the CDR3 is given as listed by TCRdb. The chain links TRBV5-4 to TRBJ1-2; the table's D call, TRBD1, has no DNA check behind it. Both ends counted, the CDR3 spans 15 residues. Per the germline V gene, CDR1 is SGHNT and CDR2 is YYREEE (reference sequence). CDR3 protein: CASSSRTGDNYGHTS.

This sequence joins TRBV5-1 and TRBJ2-2, with a tentative D call TRBD2 (6 bases). V dropped 0 bases and J dropped 7 bases, with 22 bases sitting between them. The CDR3 consists of 18 residues. Germline V CDR1 and CDR2: SGHRS, YFSETQ. Here the CDR3 reads CASSLGSPHGRSIGELFF. CDR3 DNA: TGCGCCAGCAGCTTGGGTTCCCCCCACGGGAGATCAATCGGGGAGCTGTTTTTT.

In its sample, this clonotype was seen many times. This chain's CDR3 is CASSLTRENIQYF. CDR3 bases: TGTGCCAGCAGTTTGACAAGAGAAAACATTCAGTACTTC. The gene calls are TRBV6-1 and TRBJ2-4; D remains unclear. V lost 5 bases to trimming and J lost 5 bases, with 10 bases between them. The CDR3 contains 13 residues. Germline V lookup: CDR1 MNHNS, CDR2 SASEGT.

With respect to this clonotype: The junction differs from germline at one of its ends, possibly a read error. V gene TRBV6-1 combines with J gene TRBJ2-2, with 15 bases lining up with TRBD2. Per germline, CDR1 MNHNS and CDR2 SASEGT. The CDR3 spans 17 residues. In nucleotides, the CDR3 is TGTGCCAGCACCCCGGGACTAGCGGGAGGTAGGACCGAGGAGCTGTATTTT. Its translation: CASTPGLAGGRTEELYF.

As to this clonotype: An end of the junction differs from the germline gene, which may be a read error. V is TRBV11-2 and J is TRBJ2-2; 7 bases align to TRBD1. Germline-derived CDR1 and CDR2 are SGHAT and FQNNGV. This CDR3 contains 15 residues. CDR3 in amino acids: CASGLRQGYTGELSF. CDR3 bases: TGTGCCAGCGGCTTGCGACAGGGATACACCGGGGAGCTGTCTTTT.

The V and J genes are TRBV28 and TRBJ2-3; the D gene is possibly TRBD1 (5 bases). The CDR3 totals 14 residues. Deletions cut 7 bases from V and 0 bases from J, with 11 bases between. Germline CDR1 is MDHEN and CDR2 is SYDVKM. The CDR3 sequence is CASMTESSTDTQYF. The CDR3 nucleotides are TGTGCCAGCATGACAGAGTCTAGCACAGATACGCAGTATTTT.

This clonotype was counted once. The conserved closing phenylalanine or tryptophan is absent in this CDR3, likely reflecting a read error. V gene TRBV6-2 or TRBV6-3 combines with J gene TRBJ2-1, with 11 bases lining up with TRBD2. CDR3 length equals 17 residues. Germline V lookup: CDR1 MNHEY, CDR2 SVGEGT. J lost 4 bases, V lost 5 bases, and 10 bases had no gene match. The DNA for the CDR3 is TGTGCCAGCAGTAGAAATCTAGCGGGAGGTCTTTACAATGAGCAGTTCTTA. As protein: CASSRNLAGGLYNEQFL.

The CDR3 is CASSPTVSSGKAGRQYF. The CDR3 coding sequence is TGTGCCAGCAGCCCGACTGTCTCTAGCGGGAAGGCCGGTAGGCAGTATTTT. The gene calls are TRBV7-9 and TRBJ2-3; TRBD2 agrees at 9 bases. V shed 5 bases and J 11 bases; nucleotides not matched to a gene: 20. There are 17 residues in the CDR3. The germline gives CDR1 SEHNR, CDR2 FQNEAQ (reference sequence).

The chain joins TRBV11-1 to TRBJ2-7, with D possibly being TRBD2 (6 bases). Per germline, CDR1 SGHAT and CDR2 FQDESV (reference sequence). The CDR3 contains 12 residues. Trimming stripped 8 bases from V and 5 bases from J, with 13 bases between. The CDR3 loop is CASLAEADEQYF. The CDR3 nucleotides are TGTGCCAGCTTAGCGGAGGCGGACGAGCAGTACTTC. The full variable domain, completed using reference TRBV11-1 and TRBJ2-7, is EAEVAQSPRYKITEKSQAVAFWCDPISGHATLYWYRQILGQGPELLVQFQDESVVDDSQLPKDRFSAERLKGVDSTLKIQPAELGDSAMYLCASLAEADEQYFGPGTRLTVT.

This clonotype was detected a few times. Since a much larger clone is just one base distant, this may be a read error. The rearrangement joins TRBV6-1 to TRBJ2-7; 7 positions agree with TRBD1. Germline V CDR1 and CDR2: MNHNS, SASEGT. The CDR3 runs 13 residues. The CDR3 DNA reads TGTGCCAGCGGTGAACGACAGGGTTACGAGCAGTACTTC. Translation gives CASGERQGYEQYF.

The rearrangement joins TRBV5-8 to TRBJ1-2, with 8 bases identical to TRBD1. The CDR3 sequence is 17 residues long. Germline V gene sequence: CDR1 SGHTS, CDR2 YDEGEE. After removal of 7 bases from V and 0 bases from J, the junction contained 14 bases not matched to a gene. CDR3 loop: CASGRRGTGYPNYGYTF. The CDR3 nucleotides are TGTGCCAGCGGCCGCCGGGGGACAGGTTATCCTAACTATGGCTACACCTTC.

This clonotype was counted at least ten times. This sequence joins TRBV7-9 and TRBJ2-1; no definite D call. Trimming stripped 1 base from V and 6 bases from J, with 16 bases between. CDR1 and CDR2 (germline): SEHNR, FQNEAQ (reference sequence). The CDR3 runs 16 residues. CDR3 DNA sequence: TGTGCCAGCAGCTTAGGTTACAGCGTAACCATCAATGAGCAGTTCTTC. As protein: CASSLGYSVTINEQFF. The variable domain in full, with the rest retrieved from reference TRBV7-9 and TRBJ2-1, is DTGVSQNPRHKITKRGQNVTFRCDPISEHNRLYWYRQTLGQGPEFLTYFQNEAQLEKSRLLSDRFSAERPKGSFSTLEIQRTEQGDSAMYLCASSLGYSVTINEQFFGPGTRLTVL.

The sample holds a few counts of this clonotype. The V and J genes are TRBV28 and TRBJ2-2; D ambiguous. With 5 bases removed from V and 2 bases from J, the gap between germline ends came to 6 bases. Germline V gene sequence: CDR1 MDHEN, CDR2 SYDVKM. This CDR3 has 13 amino acids. CDR3 sequence (DNA): TGTGCCAGCAGTATCTTAAACACCGGGGAGCTGTTTTTT. Its translation: CASSILNTGELFF.

The chain has TRBV11-2 and TRBJ2-7; 7 nucleotides agree with TRBD1. This CDR3 region has 14 residues. Germline V gene lookup returns CDR1 SGHAT and CDR2 FQNNGV. V trimming: 7 bases; J trimming: 10 bases; junction bases outside the gene matches: 16. Here the CDR3 reads CASNHGTVTYEQYF. In DNA, the CDR3 is TGTGCCAGCAACCACGGGACAGTCACCTATGAACAGTACTTC.

This clonotype was recorded a few times. This sequence joins TRBV7-9 and TRBJ2-2; 8 positions agree with TRBD1. Trimming at V came to 5 bases and at J to 3 bases, leaving 14 bases not matched to a gene. Germline-derived CDR1 and CDR2 are SEHNR and FQNEAQ (reference sequence). The CDR3 has 18 residues. This CDR3 is CASSPSPRGTGDTGELFF. CDR3 DNA sequence: TGTGCCAGCAGCCCCTCTCCCCGTGGGACAGGAGACACCGGGGAGCTGTTTTTT.

The chain has TRBV11-1 and TRBJ1-5, with D possibly TRBD1 on 5 matching bases. V lost 9 bases, J lost 9 bases, and 27 bases lay in between. This CDR3 is 16 amino acids long. Germline V gene lookup returns CDR1 SGHAT and CDR2 FQDESV (reference sequence). The CDR3 coding sequence is TGTGCCAGTAGCCTATCACATAGGGCATGGGGCCGGCCCCAGCATTTT. Translating it yields CASSLSHRAWGRPQHF.